The sequence of this T cell receptor beta chain was determined in a study of blood T cell repertoires in COVID-19. Study-level information: Donors in the United States, Italy and Spain gave samples during acute or convalescent COVID-19. From T cells, B-cell-depleted T cells, or PBMCs came the material, which was cDNA or gDNA.

Germline V gene sequence: CDR1 SEHNR, CDR2 FQNEAQ (reference sequence). Unmatched junction bases numbered 8, after V lost 3 bases and J lost 0 bases. This CDR3 has 19 amino acids. The authors' processing: The authors estimated nucleated cell counts from reference gene primer amplification. Clones were sequenced by immunoSEQ multiplex PCR, and TCRdb holds only the in-frame ones, with some missing. From that table come the V and J calls and clone size; the DNA was used to work out D and trimming. The sample comprises some 250,000 clones, around 81% of which are singletons, and 2.5% to 3% rests with the top ten.

The source of this sequence is a woman in her sixties with active or convalescent COVID-19. V usage is TRBV7-9 and J usage is TRBJ2-1, with 13 positions matching TRBD2. The sequenced sample was peripheral blood. Here the CDR3 DNA reads TGTGCCAGCAGCTTTGGACTAGCGGGGGCCTTGAGCTCCTACAATGAGCAGTTCTTC. As protein: CASSFGLAGALSSYNEQFF.